The sequence of this T cell receptor (beta chain) was determined in a study of T cells in women clearing cervical HPV infection. Turning to the study itself: Blood came at first lesion visit for cases, post-clearance for controls.

The protocol was immunoSEQ multiplex PCR, while the TCRdb copy is restricted to in-frame clones and leaves out a portion. This table lists about 32,000 clones. The sequencing input was blood buffy coat. The clonotype originates from a woman between 18 and 70 years old with a cervical HPV16 infection that either progressed to CIN3+ or cleared (not recorded which).

The DNA read from the CDR3 is TGTGCCAGCAGCTGGGGTGGGGGCGTGGATGGT. It yields the protein CASSWGGGVDG. The whole CDR3 protein reads CASSWGGGVDGQYF. The chain has TRBV7-9 and TRBJ2-4; tentatively, D is TRBD1 (6 bases). The sequenced fragment ends 3 residues before the CDR3 boundary, so the rest is inferred from the germline J gene. The CDR3 is 14 amino acids. Germline CDR1 and CDR2: SEHNR and FQNEAQ (reference sequence).